This T cell receptor (beta chain) was identified in a study of blood T cell repertoires in COVID-19. Looked up from germline, CDR1 is MNHEY and CDR2 is SMNVEV (reference sequence). Trimming removed 5 bases from V and 4 bases from J, with 23 bases in between. The CDR3 extends over 17 amino acids. Sequencing was performed with immunoSEQ multiplex PCR; in TCRdb, only in-frame clones are kept and a portion is missing. The repertoire holds 200,000 to 300,000 clones, with approximately 88% as singletons. The rearrangement joins TRBV27 to TRBJ1-1; the D is unclear. Source material: PBMCs or T cells enriched from blood (not recorded which). The source of this sequence is a middle-aged woman with acute COVID-19. The CDR3 sequence is CASSPGLLPISGTEAFF. The CDR3 DNA is TGTGCCAGCAGTCCAGGACTCCTGCCTATCTCGGGCACTGAAGCTTTCTTT.